These 9 T cell receptor beta chains were all obtained from the same sample, sequenced in a study of CD8 T cells in ankylosing spondylitis. From the 5' RACE reads, TCRdb called clonotypes with MiXCR, one entry per CDR3 protein. The sample lists under 300,000 distinct CDR3 sequences, about a sixth occurring once. The material sequenced was blood, either unsorted or a sorted T cell fraction (not recorded which). These receptors were taken from a male donor with ankylosing spondylitis or in good health (not recorded which).

The chain joins TRBV4-2 to TRBJ2-7; D is undetermined. CDR3 length equals 12 residues. Germline V CDR1 and CDR2: LGHNA, YNFKEQ. V shed 1 base and J shed 4 bases, with 5 bases lying between them. As DNA, the CDR3 is TGTGCCAGCAGCCAAGGCCAATACGAGCAGTACTTC. Translated, it gives CASSQGQYEQYF.

This rearrangement joins TRBV7-9 to TRBJ1-1, with TRBD1 identical over 12 bases. The junction had 5 bases not matched to a gene; V was cut back by 3 bases and J by 3 bases. The germline V gene has CDR1 SEHNR and CDR2 FQNEAQ (reference sequence). This CDR3 is built from 16 residues. The CDR3 reads CASSFPGTGGHTEAFF. The CDR3 DNA sequence: TGTGCCAGCAGCTTCCCCGGGACAGGGGGCCACACTGAAGCTTTCTTT.

The chain recombines TRBV9 with TRBJ2-7; no firm D call. Germline V lookup: CDR1 SGDLS, CDR2 YYNGEE. Trimming left V 3 bases short and J 0 bases short, with 10 bases between. This CDR3 contains 14 residues. CDR3: CASSAPDDSYEQYF. The CDR3 DNA reads as TGTGCCAGCAGCGCCCCGGACGACTCCTACGAGCAGTACTTC.

The V gene is TRBV5-1, the J gene TRBJ2-3, with D perhaps TRBD2 (6 bases). CDR1 SGHRS and CDR2 YFSETQ come from the germline V gene. This CDR3 has 15 amino acids. With 0 bases removed from V and 5 bases from J, the gap between germline ends came to 13 bases. CDR3 nucleotide sequence: TGCGCCAGCAGCTTGGTCGGGAGTGTGGTAGATACGCAGTATTTT. It encodes CASSLVGSVVDTQYF.

The J gene is TRBJ2-1, the V gene TRBV4-1; 8 nucleotides match TRBD2. V was pared by 1 base and J by 5 bases, with 7 bases of the junction left unmatched. This CDR3 is built from 16 residues. CDR1 MGHRA and CDR2 YSYEKL come from the germline V gene. In nucleotides, the CDR3 is TGCGCCAGCAGCCAAGTAGGTAGCGGGACTGACAATGAGCAGTTCTTC. It specifies CASSQVGSGTDNEQFF.

This clonotype came up a few times. The J gene is TRBJ1-1, the V gene TRBV12-3 or TRBV12-4; possible D gene TRBD1, 5 bases. The CDR3 loop spans 15 amino acids. Trimming stripped 2 bases from V and 3 bases from J, with 13 bases between. The CDR3 reads CASSLTGLGYTEAFF. DNA of the CDR3: TGTGCCAGCAGTTTAACGGGGCTCGGGTACACTGAAGCTTTCTTT.

The chain's CDR3 is CASSSVVERDYEQYF. CDR3 nucleotide sequence: TGTGCCAGCAGCTCCGTTGTCGAGCGGGACTACGAGCAGTACTTC. This chain connects TRBV7-3 to TRBJ2-7; TRBD2 matches 7 bases. V shed 4 bases and J 3 bases; nucleotides not matched to a gene: 9. The CDR3 consists of 15 residues. Germline CDR1 SGHTA, CDR2 FQGTGA.

This clonotype has ten or more counts. The chain recombines TRBV27 with TRBJ2-7, with 7 nucleotides matching TRBD1. The CDR3 runs 13 residues. CDR1 and CDR2 (germline): MNHEY, SMNVEV (reference sequence). The J segment lost 0 bases and the V segment lost 8 bases, leaving 4 bases of the junction unmatched. Here the CDR3 reads CASRDRSSYEQYF. The CDR3 nucleotides are TGTGCCAGCCGGGACAGAAGCTCCTACGAGCAGTACTTC.

Worth noting for this clonotype: Possible read error: a much larger clone is one base away. The chain carries TRBV20-1 and TRBJ2-6; no clear D. Germline V CDR1 and CDR2: DFQATT, SNEGSKA (reference sequence). The CDR3 contains 14 residues. The DNA of the CDR3 is TGCATTGCTGAACGTGACTCTGGGGCCAACGTCCTGACTTTC. Its protein product is CIAERDSGANVLTF.